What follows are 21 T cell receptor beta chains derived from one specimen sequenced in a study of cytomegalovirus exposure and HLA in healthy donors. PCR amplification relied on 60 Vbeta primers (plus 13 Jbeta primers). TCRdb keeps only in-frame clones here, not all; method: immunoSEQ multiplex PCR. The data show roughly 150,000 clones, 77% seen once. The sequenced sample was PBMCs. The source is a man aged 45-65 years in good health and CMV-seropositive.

The CDR3, as DNA: TGTGCCAGCAGCTTAGATACAGGGGGGGCCTCCTACGAGCAGTACTTC. Translation: CASSLDTGGASYEQYF. The chain carries TRBV11-2 and TRBJ2-7, with D perhaps matching TRBD1 (8 bases). Germline lookup yields CDR1 SGHAT and CDR2 FQNNGV. The germline V and J ends were trimmed by 0 bases and 0 bases, with 12 bases remaining between them. CDR3 length equals 16 residues.

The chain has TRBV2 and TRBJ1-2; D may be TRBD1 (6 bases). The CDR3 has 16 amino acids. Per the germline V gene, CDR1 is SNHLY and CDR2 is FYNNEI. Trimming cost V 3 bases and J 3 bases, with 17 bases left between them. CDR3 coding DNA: TGTGCCAGCAGTGACCCCGGGCAGGGGCGCCACTATGGCTACACCTTC. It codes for CASSDPGQGRHYGYTF.

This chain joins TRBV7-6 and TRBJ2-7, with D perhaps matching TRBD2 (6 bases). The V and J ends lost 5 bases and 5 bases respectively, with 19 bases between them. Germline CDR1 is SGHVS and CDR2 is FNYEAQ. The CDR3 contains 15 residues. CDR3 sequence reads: CASSRSTSSTDEQYF. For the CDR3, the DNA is TGTGCCAGCAGCCGTAGTACTAGCTCCACCGACGAGCAGTACTTC.

In DNA form, the CDR3 reads TGTGCCAGCAGCTTGGGACCAGCGGAACGCTATGGCTACACCTTC. Translation: CASSLGPAERYGYTF. The chain joins TRBV5-6 to TRBJ1-2; D ambiguous. Trimming pared 0 bases from V and 4 bases from J, leaving 13 bases between. Per germline, CDR1 SGHDT and CDR2 YYEEEE. The length of the CDR3 is 15 residues.

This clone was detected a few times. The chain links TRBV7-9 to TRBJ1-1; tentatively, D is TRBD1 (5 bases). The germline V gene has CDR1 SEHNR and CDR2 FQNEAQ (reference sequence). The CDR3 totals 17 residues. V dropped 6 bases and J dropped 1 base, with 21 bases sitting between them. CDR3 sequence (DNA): TGTGCCAGCAGGAATGTTGGGGGGGATATTGAGAACACTGAAGCTTTCTTT. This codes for CASRNVGGDIENTEAFF.

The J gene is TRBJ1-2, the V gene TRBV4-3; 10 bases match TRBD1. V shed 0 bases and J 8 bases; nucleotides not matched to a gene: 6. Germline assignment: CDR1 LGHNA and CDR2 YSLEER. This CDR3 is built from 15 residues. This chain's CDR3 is CASSQDPGQGNGYTF. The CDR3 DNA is TGCGCCAGCAGCCAAGATCCGGGACAGGGGAACGGCTACACCTTC.

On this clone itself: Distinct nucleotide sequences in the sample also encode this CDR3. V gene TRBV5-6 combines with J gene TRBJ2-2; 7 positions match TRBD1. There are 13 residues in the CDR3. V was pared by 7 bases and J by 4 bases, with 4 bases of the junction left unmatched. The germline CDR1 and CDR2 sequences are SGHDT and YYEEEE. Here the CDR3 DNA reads TGTGCCAGCCTTCCAGGGGGCACCGGGGAGCTGTTTTTT. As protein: CASLPGGTGELFF.

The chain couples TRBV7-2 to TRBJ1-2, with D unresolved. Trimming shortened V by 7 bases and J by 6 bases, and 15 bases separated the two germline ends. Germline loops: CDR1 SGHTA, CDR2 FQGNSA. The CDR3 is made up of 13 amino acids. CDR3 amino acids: CASTEHGVDGYTF. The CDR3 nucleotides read TGTGCCAGCACCGAACATGGAGTGGATGGCTACACCTTC. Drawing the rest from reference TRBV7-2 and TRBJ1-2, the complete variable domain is GAGVSQSPSNKVTEKGKDVELRCDPISGHTALYWYRQSLGQGLEFLIYFQGNSAPDKSGLPSDRFSAERTGGSVSTLTIQRTQQEDSAVYLCASTEHGVDGYTFGSGTRLTVV.

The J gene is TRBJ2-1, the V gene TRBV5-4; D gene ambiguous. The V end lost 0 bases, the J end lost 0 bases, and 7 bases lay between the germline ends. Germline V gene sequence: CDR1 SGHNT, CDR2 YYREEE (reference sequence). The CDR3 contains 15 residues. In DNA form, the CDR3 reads TGTGCCAGCAGCTTGGCACAGAGCTCCTACAATGAGCAGTTCTTC. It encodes CASSLAQSSYNEQFF.

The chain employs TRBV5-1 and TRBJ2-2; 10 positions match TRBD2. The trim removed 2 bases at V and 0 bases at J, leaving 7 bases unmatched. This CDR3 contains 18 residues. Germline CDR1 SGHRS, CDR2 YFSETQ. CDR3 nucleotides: TGCGCCAGCAGCTTAACGGGACTAGCGAACGCGAACACCGGGGAGCTGTTTTTT. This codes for CASSLTGLANANTGELFF.

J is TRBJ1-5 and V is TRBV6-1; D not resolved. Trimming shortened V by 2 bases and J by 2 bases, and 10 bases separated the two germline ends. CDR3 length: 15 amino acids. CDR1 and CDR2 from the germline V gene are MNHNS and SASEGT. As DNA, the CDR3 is TGTGCCAGCAGTGAACTTTCTACAGGCAATCAGCCCCAGCATTTT. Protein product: CASSELSTGNQPQHF.

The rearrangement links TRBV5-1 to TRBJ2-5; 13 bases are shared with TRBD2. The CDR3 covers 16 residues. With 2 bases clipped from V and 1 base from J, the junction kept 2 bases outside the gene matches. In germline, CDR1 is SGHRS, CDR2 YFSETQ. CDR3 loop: CASSFGTSGAQETQYF. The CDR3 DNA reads TGCGCCAGCAGCTTCGGGACTAGCGGGGCCCAAGAGACCCAGTACTTC.

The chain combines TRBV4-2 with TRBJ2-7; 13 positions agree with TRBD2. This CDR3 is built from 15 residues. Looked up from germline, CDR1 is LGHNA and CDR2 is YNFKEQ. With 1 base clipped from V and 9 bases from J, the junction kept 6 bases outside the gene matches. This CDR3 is CASSQGTSGGAVQYF. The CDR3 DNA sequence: TGTGCCAGCAGCCAAGGTACTAGCGGGGGGGCGGTGCAGTACTTC.

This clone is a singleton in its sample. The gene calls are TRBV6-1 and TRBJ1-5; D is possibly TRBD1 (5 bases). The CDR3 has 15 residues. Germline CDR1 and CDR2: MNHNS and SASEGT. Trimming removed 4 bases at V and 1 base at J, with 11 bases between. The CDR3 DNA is TGTGCCAGCAGTGGCGGGACGGTAAGCAATCAGCCCCAGCATTTT. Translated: CASSGGTVSNQPQHF.

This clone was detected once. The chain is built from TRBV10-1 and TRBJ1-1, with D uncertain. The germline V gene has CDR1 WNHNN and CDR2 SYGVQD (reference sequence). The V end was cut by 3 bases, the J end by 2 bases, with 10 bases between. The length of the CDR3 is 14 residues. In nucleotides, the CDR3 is TGCGCCAGCAGTGATCGGGGTCAAAACACTGAAGCTTTCTTT. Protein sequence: CASSDRGQNTEAFF.

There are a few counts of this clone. The CDR3 DNA follows: TGTGCCAGCAGCCGAGCGGTGTATCCAAGGGACACTGAAGCTTTCTTT. Amino acids: CASSRAVYPRDTEAFF. The rearrangement links TRBV7-9 to TRBJ1-1; no firm D call. Trimming stripped 5 bases from V and 3 bases from J, with 19 bases between. The CDR3 extends over 16 amino acids. CDR1 and CDR2 from the germline V gene are SEHNR and FQNEAQ (reference sequence).

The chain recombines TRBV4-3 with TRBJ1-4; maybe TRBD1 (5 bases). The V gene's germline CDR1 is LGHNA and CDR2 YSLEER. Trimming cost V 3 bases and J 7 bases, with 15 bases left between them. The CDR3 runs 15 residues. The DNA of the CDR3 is TGCGCCAGCAGCCAGCAGGGTGGCGGTGGTGAAAAACTGTTTTTT. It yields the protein CASSQQGGGGEKLFF.

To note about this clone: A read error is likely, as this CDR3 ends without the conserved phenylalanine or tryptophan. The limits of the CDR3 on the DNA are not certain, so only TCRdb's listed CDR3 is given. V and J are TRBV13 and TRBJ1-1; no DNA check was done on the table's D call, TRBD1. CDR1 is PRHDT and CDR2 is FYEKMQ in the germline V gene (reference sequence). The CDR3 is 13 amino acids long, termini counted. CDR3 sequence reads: CASSFRDRGTLGV.

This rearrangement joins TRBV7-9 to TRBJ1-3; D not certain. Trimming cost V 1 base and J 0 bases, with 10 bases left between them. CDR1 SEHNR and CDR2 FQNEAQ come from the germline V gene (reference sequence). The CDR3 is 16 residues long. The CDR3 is CASSLGAGNSGNTIYF. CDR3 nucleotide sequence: TGTGCCAGCAGCTTAGGGGCAGGTAACTCTGGAAACACCATATATTTT.

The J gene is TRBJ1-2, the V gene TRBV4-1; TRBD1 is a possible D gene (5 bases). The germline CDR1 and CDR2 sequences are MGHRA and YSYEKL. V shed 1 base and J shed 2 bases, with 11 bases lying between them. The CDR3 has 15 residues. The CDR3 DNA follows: TGCGCCAGCAGCCAAGTAGGGGTGGCGAACTATGGCTACACCTTC. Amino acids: CASSQVGVANYGYTF.

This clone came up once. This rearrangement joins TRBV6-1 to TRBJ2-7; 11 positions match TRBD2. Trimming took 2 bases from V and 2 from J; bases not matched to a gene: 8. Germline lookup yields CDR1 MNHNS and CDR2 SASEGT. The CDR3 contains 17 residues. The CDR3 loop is CASSESWLAGGPYEQYF. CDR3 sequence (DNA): TGTGCCAGCAGTGAATCGTGGTTAGCGGGGGGGCCCTACGAGCAGTACTTC.